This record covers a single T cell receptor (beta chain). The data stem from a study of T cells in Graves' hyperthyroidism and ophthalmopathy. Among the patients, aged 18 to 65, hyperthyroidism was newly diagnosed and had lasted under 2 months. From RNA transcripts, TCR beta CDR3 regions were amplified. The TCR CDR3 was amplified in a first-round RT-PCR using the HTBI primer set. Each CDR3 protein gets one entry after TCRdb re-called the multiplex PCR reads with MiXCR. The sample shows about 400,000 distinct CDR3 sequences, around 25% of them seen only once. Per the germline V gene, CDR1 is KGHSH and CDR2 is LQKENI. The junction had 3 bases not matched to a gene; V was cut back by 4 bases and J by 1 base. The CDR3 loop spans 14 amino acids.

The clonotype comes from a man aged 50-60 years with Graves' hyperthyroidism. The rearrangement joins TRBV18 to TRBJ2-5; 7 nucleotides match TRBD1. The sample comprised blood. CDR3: CASSRNRGQETQYF. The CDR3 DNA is TGTGCCAGCTCACGAAACAGGGGCCAAGAGACCCAGTACTTC.